This T cell receptor (beta chain) emerged from a study of response to subunit inactivated influenza vaccine. Study-wide points: New T cells are recruited in small numbers by each seasonal influenza vaccination, according to the authors' suggestion.

This CDR3 region has 13 residues. Trimming cost V 6 bases and J 8 bases, with 16 bases left between them. CDR1 and CDR2 from the germline V gene are MDHEN and SYDVKM. TCRdb re-derived calls from the RT-PCR reads in MiXCR, one entry per CDR3 protein. The table shows over 450,000 distinct CDR3 sequences, with approximately 12% occurring only once. The table lists this clonotype with a few counts. Its antigen remains unidentified. The V call is TRBV28, the J call TRBJ1-2; D is unresolved. The sequence derives from a man in his forties or fifties who received an inactivated influenza vaccine. The starting material was PBMCs from blood, obtained roughly 6 weeks after vaccination. The CDR3 protein is CASRGRTREGYTF. The CDR3 bases are TGTGCCAGCAGGGGGAGGACTCGGGAAGGCTACACCTTC.